These T cell receptor beta chains were read from a single sample in a study of T cell responses to AZD1222 COVID-19 vaccine. The repertoire was sequenced with immunoSEQ multiplex PCR; TCRdb's copy has only in-frame clones and lacks some. Counted here are 140,000 or so clones, approximately 86% occurring once; the ten biggest clones make up about 3.5%. The material sequenced was peripheral blood, taken on day 0 of AZD1222 vaccination. The receptors were sampled from an adult in good health. CDR3s include the opening cysteine and the closing phenylalanine or tryptophan. The order of the fields is V gene, clone size, J gene, D gene, CDR3 protein, CDR3 DNA. D genes are given only for firm matches. The size entry is marked missing in some rows and otherwise reads once, few, many or a size class.

TRBV25-1	-	TRBJ2-5	-	CASRNGLETQYF	TGTGCCAGCAGAAACGGGCTGGAGACCCAGTACTTC
TRBV2	-	TRBJ1-5	TRBD1	CASSPGQNNQPQHF	TGTGCCAGCAGCCCGGGACAGAATAATCAGCCCCAGCATTTT
TRBV28	-	TRBJ2-7	-	CASIRTVNSYEQYF	TGTGCCAGCATTCGGACAGTAAACTCCTACGAGCAGTACTTC
TRBV9	few	TRBJ2-7	TRBD2	CASSPGSGEYEQYF	TGTGCCAGCAGCCCGGGTAGCGGGGAATACGAGCAGTACTTC
TRBV5-1	-	TRBJ1-2	-	CASSLEGGRNYGYTF	TGCGCCAGCAGCTTAGAGGGAGGTAGGAACTATGGCTACACCTTC
TRBV7-2	-	TRBJ2-2	-	CASSLAAQGGYTGELFF	TGTGCCAGCAGCTTAGCGGCCCAGGGAGGTTACACCGGGGAGCTGTTTTTT
TRBV5-1	once	TRBJ1-2	-	CASSLLWGGGGYTF	TGCGCCAGCAGCTTGTTGTGGGGGGGCGGTGGCTACACCTTC
TRBV3-1/TRBV3-2	-	TRBJ2-1	TRBD2	CASSQETSAHNEQFF	TGTGCCAGCAGCCAAGAGACTAGCGCCCACAATGAGCAGTTCTTC
TRBV12-3/TRBV12-4	-	TRBJ1-1	-	CASSFFTEAFF	TGTGCCAGCAGTTTCTTCACTGAAGCTTTCTTT
TRBV29-1	-	TRBJ1-2	TRBD1	CSVWTGEGYTF	TGCAGCGTGTGGACAGGGGAAGGCTACACCTTC
TRBV18	-	TRBJ1-2	-	CASSPQEGSDSGGYTF	TGTGCCAGCTCACCGCAAGAAGGGTCCGATTCGGGAGGCTACACCTTC
TRBV4-2	-	TRBJ2-2	-	CASSQVSGGLSGELFF	TGTGCCAGCAGCCAAGTTTCCGGGGGGCTAAGCGGGGAGCTGTTTTTT
TRBV6-4	-	TRBJ1-1	-	CASSPRMNTEAFF	TGTGCCAGCAGCCCGAGGATGAACACTGAAGCTTTCTTT
TRBV7-3	once	TRBJ2-6	-	CASSPRRTSGANVLTF	TGTGCCAGCAGCCCCAGACGGACCTCTGGGGCCAACGTCCTGACTTTC
TRBV3-1/TRBV3-2	once	TRBJ1-5	-	CASTGGEPQHF	TGTGCCAGCACCGGAGGGGAGCCCCAGCATTTT